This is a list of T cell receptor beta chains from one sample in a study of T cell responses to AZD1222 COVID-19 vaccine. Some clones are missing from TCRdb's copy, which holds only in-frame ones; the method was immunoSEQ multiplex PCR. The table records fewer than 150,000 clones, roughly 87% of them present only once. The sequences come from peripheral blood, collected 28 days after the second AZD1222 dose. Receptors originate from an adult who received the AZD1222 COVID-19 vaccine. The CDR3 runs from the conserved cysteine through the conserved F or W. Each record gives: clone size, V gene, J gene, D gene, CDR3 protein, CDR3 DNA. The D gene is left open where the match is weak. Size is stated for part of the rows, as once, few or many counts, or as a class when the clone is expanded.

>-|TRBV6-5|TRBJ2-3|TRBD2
CASSGRQSDTQYF
TGTGCCAGTAGCGGGAGGCAGTCAGATACGCAGTATTTT
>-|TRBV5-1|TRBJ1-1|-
CASSFREGEGKTEAFF
TGCGCCAGCAGCTTTCGGGAGGGGGAGGGAAAAACTGAAGCTTTCTTT
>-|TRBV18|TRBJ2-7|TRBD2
CASSSTGGLGYYEQYF
TGTGCCAGCTCCTCAACGGGAGGTCTAGGATACTACGAGCAGTACTTC
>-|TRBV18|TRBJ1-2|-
CASSLRGEGYTF
TGTGCCAGCTCACTCCGCGGGGAAGGCTACACCTTC
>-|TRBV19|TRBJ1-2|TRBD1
CASQRDRVNYGYTF
TGTGCCTCACAGAGGGACAGGGTTAACTATGGCTACACCTTC
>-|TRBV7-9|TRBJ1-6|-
CASSPDYLRDSPLHF
TGTGCCAGCAGCCCTGATTACCTACGGGATTCACCCCTCCACTTT
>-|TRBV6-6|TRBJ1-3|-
CASSPELIGNTIYF
TGTGCCAGCAGTCCCGAGCTTATTGGAAACACCATATATTTT
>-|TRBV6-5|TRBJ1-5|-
CASSYPSGAQHF
TGTGCCAGCAGTTATCCGTCGGGGGCCCAGCATTTT
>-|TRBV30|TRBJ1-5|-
CAWSVRGDQPQHF
TGTGCCTGGAGTGTACGGGGGGATCAGCCCCAGCATTTT
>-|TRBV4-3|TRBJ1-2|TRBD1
CASSRAGGGYTF
TGCGCCAGCAGCCGGGCAGGGGGTGGCTACACCTTC
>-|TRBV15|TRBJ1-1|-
CATSSGRTREAFF
TGTGCCACCAGTTCGGGACGGACCCGTGAAGCTTTCTTT
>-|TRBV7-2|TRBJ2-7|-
CASSLGVFGQYF
TGTGCCAGCAGCTTAGGAGTGTTTGGGCAGTACTTC
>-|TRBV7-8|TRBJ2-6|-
CASSPLGGANVLTF
TGTGCCAGCAGCCCATTAGGTGGGGCCAACGTCCTGACTTTC
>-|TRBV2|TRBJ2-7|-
CASSRGLGSYEQYF
TGTGCCAGCAGTCGGGGCCTAGGTTCCTACGAGCAGTACTTC
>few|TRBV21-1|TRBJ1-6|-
CASSRYGKVGSPLHF
TGTGCCAGCAGCAGGTACGGGAAGGTCGGTTCACCCCTCCACTTT
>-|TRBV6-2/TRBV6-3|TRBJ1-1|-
CASSYGRTEAFF
TGTGCCAGCAGTTACGGCAGGACTGAAGCTTTCTTT
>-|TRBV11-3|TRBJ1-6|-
CASSLASYNSPLHF
TGTGCCAGCAGCTTAGCCAGCTATAATTCACCCCTCCACTTT
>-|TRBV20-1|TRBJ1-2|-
CSASHNYGYTF
TGCAGTGCTAGTCACAACTATGGCTACACCTTC
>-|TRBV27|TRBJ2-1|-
CASSYQGHYNEQFF
TGTGCCAGCAGTTACCAAGGACATTATAATGAGCAGTTCTTC
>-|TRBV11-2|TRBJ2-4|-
CASSLELAKNIQYF
TGTGCCAGCAGCTTAGAATTAGCCAAAAACATTCAGTACTTC
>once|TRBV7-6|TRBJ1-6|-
CASSPNPGAPNSPLHF
TGTGCCAGCAGCCCAAATCCTGGGGCTCCTAATTCACCCCTCCACTTT
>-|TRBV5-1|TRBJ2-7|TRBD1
CASSLAETGMYEQYF
TGCGCCAGCAGCTTGGCAGAGACAGGGATGTACGAGCAGTACTTC
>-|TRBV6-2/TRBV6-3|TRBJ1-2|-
CASSHTARDTNYGYTF
TGTGCCAGCAGCCACACCGCCCGGGACACGAACTATGGCTACACCTTC
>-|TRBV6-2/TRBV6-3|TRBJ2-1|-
CASSYSSQGHYNEQFF
TGTGCCAGCAGTTACTCGAGCCAGGGACACTACAATGAGCAGTTCTTC
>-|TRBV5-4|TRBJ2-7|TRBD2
CASTWTSGSSYEQYF
TGTGCCAGCACCTGGACTAGCGGGAGCTCCTACGAGCAGTACTTC
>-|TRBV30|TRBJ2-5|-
CAWDHGQRGETQYF
TGTGCCTGGGATCACGGACAGAGAGGAGAGACCCAGTACTTC
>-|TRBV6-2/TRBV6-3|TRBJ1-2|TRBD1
CASSNRGPIYGYTF
TGTGCCAGCAGCAACAGGGGTCCTATCTATGGCTACACCTTC
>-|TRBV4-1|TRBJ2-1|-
CASSPTGYSYNEQFF
TGCGCCAGCAGCCCAACAGGGTATTCCTACAATGAGCAGTTCTTC
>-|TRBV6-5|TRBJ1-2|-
CASSITNYGYTF
TGTGCCAGCTCGATTACTAACTATGGCTACACCTTC
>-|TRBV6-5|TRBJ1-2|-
CASSYSSRGDYGYTF
TGTGCCAGCAGTTACAGTTCGAGGGGTGACTATGGCTACACCTTC
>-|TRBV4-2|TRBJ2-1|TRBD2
CASSQASGSYNEQFF
TGTGCCAGCAGCCAGGCTAGCGGGTCCTACAATGAGCAGTTCTTC
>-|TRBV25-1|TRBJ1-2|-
CASSSEAPGYGYTF
TGTGCCAGCAGTTCCGAGGCCCCTGGCTATGGCTACACCTTC
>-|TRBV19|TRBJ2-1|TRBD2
CASRMGDSGRRAYNEQFF
TGTGCCAGTAGAATGGGTGATAGCGGGCGGAGGGCCTACAATGAGCAGTTCTTC
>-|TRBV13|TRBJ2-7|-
CASRLGASRSYF
TGTGCCAGCAGACTAGGAGCTTCCAGATCTTACTTC
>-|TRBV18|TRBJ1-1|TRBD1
CASRGQGGNTEAFF
TGTGCCAGCAGGGGACAGGGGGGGAACACTGAAGCTTTCTTT
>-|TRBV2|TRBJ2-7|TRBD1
CASSPGTGGQYF
TGTGCCAGCAGCCCTGGGACAGGTGGGCAGTACTTC
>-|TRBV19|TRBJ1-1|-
CASSIFWGDTEAFF
TGTGCCAGTAGTATCTTCTGGGGCGATACTGAAGCTTTCTTT
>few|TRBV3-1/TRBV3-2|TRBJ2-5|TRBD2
CASSINLAGRETQYF
TGTGCCAGCAGCATAAACCTAGCGGGAAGAGAGACCCAGTACTTC
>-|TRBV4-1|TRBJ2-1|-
CASSPIGLAGNEQFF
TGCGCCAGCAGCCCGATAGGGTTGGCGGGAAATGAGCAGTTCTTC
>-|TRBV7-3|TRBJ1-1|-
CASSSTEYTEAFF
TGTGCCAGCAGCTCGACCGAATACACTGAAGCTTTCTTT
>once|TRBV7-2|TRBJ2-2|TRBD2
CASSPGLRGGLTGELFF
TGTGCCAGCAGCCCCGGTTTGCGGGGGGGGCTCACCGGGGAGCTGTTTTTT
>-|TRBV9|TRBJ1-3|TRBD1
CASSVGGTANSGNTIYF
TGTGCCAGCAGCGTAGGAGGGACAGCCAACTCTGGAAACACCATATATTTT
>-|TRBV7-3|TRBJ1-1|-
CASSLTRGTEAFF
TGTGCCAGCAGCTTAACAAGGGGAACTGAAGCTTTCTTT
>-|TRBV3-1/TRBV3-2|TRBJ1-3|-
CASSQDRAYRSSGNTIYF
TGTGCCAGCAGCCAAGATCGGGCCTACAGAAGCTCTGGAAACACCATATATTTT
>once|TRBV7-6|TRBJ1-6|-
CASSFDSYLNSPLHF
TGTGCCAGCAGCTTCGACAGTTATTTAAATTCACCCCTCCACTTT
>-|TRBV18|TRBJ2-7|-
CASSLETDWGKYF
TGTGCCAGCTCACTCGAGACCGATTGGGGGAAGTACTTC
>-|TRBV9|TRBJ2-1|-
CASSPSGWGGANEQFF
TGTGCCAGCAGCCCCTCAGGTTGGGGGGGGGCCAATGAGCAGTTCTTC
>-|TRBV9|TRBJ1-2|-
CASSSDGGYTF
TGTGCCAGCAGCTCCGATGGCGGCTACACCTTC
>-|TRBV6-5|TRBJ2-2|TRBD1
CASTTGQGGGGELFF
TGTGCCAGCACGACGGGACAGGGTGGAGGCGGGGAGCTGTTTTTT
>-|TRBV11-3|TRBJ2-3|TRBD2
CASSLGSSGSIDTQYF
TGTGCCAGCAGCTTAGGTTCTAGCGGGAGTATAGATACGCAGTATTTT
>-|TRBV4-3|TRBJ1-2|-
CASSQDVLQGRAYGYTF
TGCGCCAGCAGCCAAGATGTCCTCCAGGGGCGCGCCTATGGCTACACCTTC
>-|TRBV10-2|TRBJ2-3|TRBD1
CASSGQGGVDTQYF
TGCGCCAGCAGTGGACAGGGTGGGGTAGATACGCAGTATTTT
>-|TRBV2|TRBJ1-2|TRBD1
CASSLNRDRGLGYTF
TGTGCCAGCAGCTTAAACAGGGACAGGGGCCTTGGCTACACCTTC
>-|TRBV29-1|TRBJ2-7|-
CSARTASYEQYF
TGCAGCGCCCGGACAGCGTCCTACGAGCAGTACTTC
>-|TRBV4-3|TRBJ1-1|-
CASSQETESTEAFF
TGCGCCAGCAGCCAGGAGACGGAATCGACTGAAGCTTTCTTT